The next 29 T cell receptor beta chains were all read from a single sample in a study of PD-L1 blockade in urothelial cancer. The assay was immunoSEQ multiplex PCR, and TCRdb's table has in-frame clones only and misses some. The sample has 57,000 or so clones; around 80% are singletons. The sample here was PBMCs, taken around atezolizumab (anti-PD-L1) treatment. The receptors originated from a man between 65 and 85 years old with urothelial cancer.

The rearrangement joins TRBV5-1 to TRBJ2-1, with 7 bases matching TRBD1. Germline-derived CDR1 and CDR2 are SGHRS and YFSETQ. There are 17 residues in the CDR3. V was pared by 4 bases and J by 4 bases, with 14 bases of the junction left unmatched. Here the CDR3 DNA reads TGCGCCAGCAGCAAAGGGGGCCGATCCCCTTTTTACAATGAGCAGTTCTTC. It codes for CASSKGGRSPFYNEQFF.

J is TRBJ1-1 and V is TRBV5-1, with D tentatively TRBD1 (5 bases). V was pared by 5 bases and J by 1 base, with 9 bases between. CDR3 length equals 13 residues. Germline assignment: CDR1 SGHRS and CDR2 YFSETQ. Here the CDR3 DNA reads TGCGCCAGCAGATGGGGGGGGAACACTGAAGCTTTCTTT. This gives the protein CASRWGGNTEAFF.

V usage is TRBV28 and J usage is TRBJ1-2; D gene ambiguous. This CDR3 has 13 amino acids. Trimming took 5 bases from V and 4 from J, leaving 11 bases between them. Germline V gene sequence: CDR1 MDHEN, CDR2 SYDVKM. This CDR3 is CASSAPGSYGYTF. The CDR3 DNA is TGTGCCAGCAGTGCCCCAGGTAGCTATGGCTACACCTTC.

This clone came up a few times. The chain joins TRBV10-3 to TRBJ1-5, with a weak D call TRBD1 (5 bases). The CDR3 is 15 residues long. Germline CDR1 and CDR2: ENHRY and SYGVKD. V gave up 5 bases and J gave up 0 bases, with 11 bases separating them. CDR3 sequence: CAISPDISSNQPQHF. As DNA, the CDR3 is TGTGCCATCAGTCCGGACATTAGTAGCAATCAGCCCCAGCATTTT.

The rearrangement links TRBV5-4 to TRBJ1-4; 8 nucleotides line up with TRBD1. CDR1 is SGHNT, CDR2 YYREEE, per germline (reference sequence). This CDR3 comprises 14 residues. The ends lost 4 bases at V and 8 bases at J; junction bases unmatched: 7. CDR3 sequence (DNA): TGTGCCAGCAGCCCCCAGGGGGCTGGAGAAAAACTGTTTTTT. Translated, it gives CASSPQGAGEKLFF.

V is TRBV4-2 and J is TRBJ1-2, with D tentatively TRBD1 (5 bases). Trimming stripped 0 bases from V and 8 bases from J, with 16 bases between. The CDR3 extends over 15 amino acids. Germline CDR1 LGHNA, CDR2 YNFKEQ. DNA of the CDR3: TGTGCCAGCAGCCAAGAGGGACTACCCGGGCGAGGCTACACCTTC. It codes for CASSQEGLPGRGYTF.

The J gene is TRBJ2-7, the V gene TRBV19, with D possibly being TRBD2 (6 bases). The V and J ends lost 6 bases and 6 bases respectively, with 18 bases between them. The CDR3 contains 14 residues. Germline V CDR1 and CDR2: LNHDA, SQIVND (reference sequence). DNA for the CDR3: TGTGCCAGTAGCCCAGTAGCGGCCCCGGGCGAGCAGTACTTC. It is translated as CASSPVAAPGEQYF.

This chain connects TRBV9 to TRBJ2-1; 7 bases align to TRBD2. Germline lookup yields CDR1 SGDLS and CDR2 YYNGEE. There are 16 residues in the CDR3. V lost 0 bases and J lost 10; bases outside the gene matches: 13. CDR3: CASSVVGGGIGLEQFF. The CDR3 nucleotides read TGTGCCAGCAGCGTAGTCGGGGGAGGGATTGGTTTGGAGCAGTTCTTC.

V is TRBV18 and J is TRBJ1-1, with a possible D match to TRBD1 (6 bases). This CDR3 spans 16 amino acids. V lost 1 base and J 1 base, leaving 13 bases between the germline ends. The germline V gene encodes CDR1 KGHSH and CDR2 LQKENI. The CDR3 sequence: CASSPRRQEKNTEAFF. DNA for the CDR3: TGTGCCAGCTCACCACGGAGACAGGAAAAGAACACTGAAGCTTTCTTT.

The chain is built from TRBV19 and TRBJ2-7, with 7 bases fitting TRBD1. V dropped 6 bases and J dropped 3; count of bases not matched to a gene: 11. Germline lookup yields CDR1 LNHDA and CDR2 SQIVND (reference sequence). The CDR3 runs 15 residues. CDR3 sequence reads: CASSVSPGQYYEQYF. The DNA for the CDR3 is TGTGCCAGTAGCGTCTCCCCGGGACAGTACTACGAGCAGTACTTC.

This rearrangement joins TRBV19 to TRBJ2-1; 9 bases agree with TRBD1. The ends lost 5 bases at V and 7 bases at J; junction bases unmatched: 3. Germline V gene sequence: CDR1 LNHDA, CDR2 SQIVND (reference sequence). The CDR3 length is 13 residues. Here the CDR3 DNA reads TGTGCCAGTAGTCGGACAGGGGTGAATGAGCAGTTCTTC. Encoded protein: CASSRTGVNEQFF.

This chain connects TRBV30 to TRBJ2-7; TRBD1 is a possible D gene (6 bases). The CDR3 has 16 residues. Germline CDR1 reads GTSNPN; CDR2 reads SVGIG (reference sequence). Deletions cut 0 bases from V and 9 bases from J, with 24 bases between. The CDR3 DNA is TGTGCCTGGAGTGTGTCTCCTCGGGACACCCCCCGACTGCAGTACTTC. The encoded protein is CAWSVSPRDTPRLQYF.

The CDR3 loop reads CASSYQAGQLYGYTF. The DNA for the CDR3 is TGTGCCAGCAGCTATCAGGCAGGACAACTCTATGGCTACACCTTC. The J gene is TRBJ1-2, the V gene TRBV7-9; weak D call: TRBD1 (5 bases). V dropped 4 bases and J dropped 4 bases, with 16 bases sitting between them. CDR1 SEHNR and CDR2 FQNEAQ come from the germline V gene (reference sequence). The CDR3 consists of 15 residues. The variable domain in full, with the rest retrieved from reference TRBV7-9 and TRBJ1-2, is DTGVSQNPRHKITKRGQNVTFRCDPISEHNRLYWYRQTLGQGPEFLTYFQNEAQLEKSRLLSDRFSAERPKGSFSTLEIQRTEQGDSAMYLCASSYQAGQLYGYTFGSGTRLTVV.

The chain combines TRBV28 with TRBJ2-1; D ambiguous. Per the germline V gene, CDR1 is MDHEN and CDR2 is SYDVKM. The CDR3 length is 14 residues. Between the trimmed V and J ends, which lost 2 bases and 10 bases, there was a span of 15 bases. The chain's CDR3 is CASSLRPPSSEQFF. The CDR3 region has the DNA TGTGCCAGCAGTTTACGCCCCCCGAGTAGCGAGCAGTTCTTC.

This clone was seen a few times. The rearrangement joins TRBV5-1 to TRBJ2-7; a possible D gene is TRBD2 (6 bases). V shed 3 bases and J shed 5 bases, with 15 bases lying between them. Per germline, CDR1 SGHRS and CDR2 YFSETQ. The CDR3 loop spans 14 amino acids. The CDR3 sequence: CASSWGDFSHEQYF. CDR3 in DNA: TGCGCCAGCAGCTGGGGGGACTTCAGCCACGAGCAGTACTTC.

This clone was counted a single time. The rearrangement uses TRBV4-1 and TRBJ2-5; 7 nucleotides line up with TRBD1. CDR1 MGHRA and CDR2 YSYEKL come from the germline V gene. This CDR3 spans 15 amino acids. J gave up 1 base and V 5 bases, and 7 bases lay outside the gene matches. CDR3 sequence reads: CASSTRQGLQETQYF. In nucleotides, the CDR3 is TGCGCCAGCAGCACCCGACAGGGCCTCCAAGAGACCCAGTACTTC.

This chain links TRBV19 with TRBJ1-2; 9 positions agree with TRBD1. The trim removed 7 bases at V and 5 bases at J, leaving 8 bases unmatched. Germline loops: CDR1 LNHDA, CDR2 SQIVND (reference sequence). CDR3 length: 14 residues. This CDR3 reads CASNRQGDLYGYTF. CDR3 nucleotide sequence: TGTGCCAGTAATCGACAGGGGGACTTGTATGGCTACACCTTC.

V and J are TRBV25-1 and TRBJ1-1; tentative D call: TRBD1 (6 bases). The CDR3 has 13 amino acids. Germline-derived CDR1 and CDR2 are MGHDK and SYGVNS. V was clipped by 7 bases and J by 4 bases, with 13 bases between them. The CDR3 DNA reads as TGTGCCAGCACCCCAAGGGGGAGCACTGAAGCTTTCTTT. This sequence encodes CASTPRGSTEAFF.

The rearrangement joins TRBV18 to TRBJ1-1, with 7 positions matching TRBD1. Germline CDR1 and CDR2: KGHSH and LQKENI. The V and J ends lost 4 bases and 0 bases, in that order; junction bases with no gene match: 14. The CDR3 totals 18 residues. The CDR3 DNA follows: TGTGCCAGCTCACGCCTCAGGGGGTTTGTTGTATTGAACACTGAAGCTTTCTTT. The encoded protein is CASSRLRGFVVLNTEAFF. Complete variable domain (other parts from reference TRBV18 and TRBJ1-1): NAGVMQNPRHLVRRRGQEARLRCSPMKGHSHVYWYRQLPEEGLKFMVYLQKENIIDESGMPKERFSAEFPKEGPSILRIQQVVRGDSAAYFCASSRLRGFVVLNTEAFFGQGTRLTVV.

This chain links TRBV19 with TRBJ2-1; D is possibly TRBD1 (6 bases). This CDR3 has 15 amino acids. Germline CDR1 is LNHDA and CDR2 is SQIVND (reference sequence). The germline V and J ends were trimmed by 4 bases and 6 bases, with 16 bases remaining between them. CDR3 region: CASSTPGQGLNEQFF. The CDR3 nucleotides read TGTGCCAGTAGTACCCCCGGGCAGGGGCTCAATGAGCAGTTCTTC.

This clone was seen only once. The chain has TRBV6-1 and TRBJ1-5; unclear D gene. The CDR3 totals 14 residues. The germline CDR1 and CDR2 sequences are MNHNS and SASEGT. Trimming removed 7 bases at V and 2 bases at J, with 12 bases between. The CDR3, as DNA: TGTGCCAGCACCCCGACATGGGGCAATCAGCCCCAGCATTTT. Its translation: CASTPTWGNQPQHF.

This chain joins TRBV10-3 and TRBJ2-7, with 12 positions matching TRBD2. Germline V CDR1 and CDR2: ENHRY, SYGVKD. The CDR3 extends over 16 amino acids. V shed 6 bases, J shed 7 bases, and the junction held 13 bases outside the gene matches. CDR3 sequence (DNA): TGTGCCATCAGCGCTCCCAGACTAGCGGGAGCGAAAGAGCAGTACTTC. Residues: CAISAPRLAGAKEQYF.

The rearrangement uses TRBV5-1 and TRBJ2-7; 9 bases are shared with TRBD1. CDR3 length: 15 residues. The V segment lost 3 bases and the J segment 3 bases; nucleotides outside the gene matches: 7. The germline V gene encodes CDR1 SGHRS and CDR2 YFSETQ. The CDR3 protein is CASSSSGTGIYEQYF. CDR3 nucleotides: TGCGCCAGCAGCTCCTCCGGGACAGGGATCTACGAGCAGTACTTC.

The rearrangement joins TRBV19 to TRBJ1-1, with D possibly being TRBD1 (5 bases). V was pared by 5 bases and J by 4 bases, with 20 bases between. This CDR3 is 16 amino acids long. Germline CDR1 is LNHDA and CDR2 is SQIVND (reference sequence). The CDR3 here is CASSLSGGRVSTEAFF. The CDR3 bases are TGTGCCAGTAGTCTCTCCGGGGGGAGAGTTAGCACTGAAGCTTTCTTT.

The CDR3 region has the DNA TGCAGCGCTCGAGGGGGGGAGTATGGCTACACCTTC. Residues: CSARGGEYGYTF. This chain connects TRBV29-1 to TRBJ1-2, with a weak D call TRBD1 (6 bases). The CDR3 is 12 amino acids. V was shortened by 7 bases and J by 5 bases, with 14 bases between the two germline ends. Germline assignment: CDR1 SQVTM and CDR2 ANQGSEA.

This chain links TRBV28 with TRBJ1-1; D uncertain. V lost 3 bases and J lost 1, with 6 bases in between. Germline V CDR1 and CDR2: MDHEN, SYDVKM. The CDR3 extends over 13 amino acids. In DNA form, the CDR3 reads TGTGCCAGCAGTTTCCTCCCGAACACTGAAGCTTTCTTT. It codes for CASSFLPNTEAFF.

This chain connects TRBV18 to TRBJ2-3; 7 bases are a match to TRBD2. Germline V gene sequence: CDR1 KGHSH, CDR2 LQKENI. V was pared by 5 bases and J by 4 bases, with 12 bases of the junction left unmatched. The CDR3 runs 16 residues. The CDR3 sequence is CASSKGGGSGADTQYF. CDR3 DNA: TGTGCCAGCTCAAAAGGTGGCGGGAGCGGCGCAGATACGCAGTATTTT.

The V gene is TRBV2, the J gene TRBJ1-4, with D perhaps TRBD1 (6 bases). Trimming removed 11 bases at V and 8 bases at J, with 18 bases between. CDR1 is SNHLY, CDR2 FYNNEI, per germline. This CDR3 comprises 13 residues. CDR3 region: CAGRDQRGEKLFF. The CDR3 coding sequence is TGTGCCGGCCGGGACCAAAGGGGGGAAAAACTGTTTTTT. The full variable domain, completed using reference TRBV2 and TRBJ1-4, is EPEVTQTPSHQVTQMGQEVILRCVPISNHLYFYWYRQILGQKVEFLVSFYNNEISEKSEIFDDQFSVERPDGSNFTLKIRSTKLEDSAMYFCAGRDQRGEKLFFGSGTQLSVL.

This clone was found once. Written as DNA, the CDR3 is TGTGCCAGCGGCGAGGGGGGGAATCACAATGAGCAGTTCTTC. It encodes CASGEGGNHNEQFF. The rearrangement joins TRBV25-1 to TRBJ2-1; D is perhaps TRBD2 (7 bases). This CDR3 contains 14 residues. V lost 8 bases and J 5 bases, leaving 16 bases between the germline ends. Per the germline V gene, CDR1 is MGHDK and CDR2 is SYGVNS.